Listed here are 9 T cell receptor beta chains from one sample, sequenced in a study of shared clonotypes between healthy human individuals (dated by TCRdb to the early 2020s). CD8 naive samples were obtained by positive selection for CCR7 among CD45RO-negative cells, yielding a CD45RA+CCR7+ population from which TemRA cells were excluded. The method was the immunoSEQ multiplex PCR assay. Held by TCRdb, this immuneACCESS table contains in-frame sequences only and omits some clones. Under half of the omission traces to an unresolved V gene where checked; the cause of the rest is unknown. Recorded for this sample are 450,000 to 700,000 clones; 95% to 96% of them occurred a single time. 0.09% to 0.13% of the sample comes from the top ten. The sample consisted of naive CD8+ T cells sorted from blood. Reading the label with the study, this specimen's cell subset or site is: CD45RA+CCR7+. These receptors were collected from a young woman in good health.

The V and J genes are TRBV7-9 and TRBJ1-2; a weak D match, TRBD1 (5 bases). The germline V gene has CDR1 SEHNR and CDR2 FQNEAQ (reference sequence). This CDR3 has 15 residues. Trimming left V 5 bases short and J 8 bases short, with 21 bases between. This CDR3 is CASSTPGGRGVGYTF. Written as DNA, the CDR3 is TGTGCCAGCAGCACCCCCGGGGGTAGGGGTGTAGGCTACACCTTC.

This rearrangement joins TRBV13 to TRBJ2-1, with 7 bases that match TRBD1. CDR3 length: 15 amino acids. CDR1 and CDR2 (germline): PRHDT, FYEKMQ (reference sequence). V shed 3 bases and J 3 bases; nucleotides not matched to a gene: 5. The CDR3 DNA reads TGTGCCAGCAGCTTGCGACAGGGAGACTACAATGAGCAGTTCTTC. Its protein product is CASSLRQGDYNEQFF.

This chain links TRBV5-6 with TRBJ1-3, with a possible D match to TRBD1 (5 bases). The germline V gene has CDR1 SGHDT and CDR2 YYEEEE. The CDR3 covers 16 residues. Trimming removed 3 bases from V and 4 bases from J, with 17 bases in between. The CDR3 loop is CASSSGTLPPGNTIYF. Here the CDR3 DNA reads TGTGCCAGCAGCTCCGGGACCCTACCGCCCGGAAACACCATATATTTT. Variable domain in full (rest from reference TRBV5-6 and TRBJ1-3): DAGVTQSPTHLIKTRGQQVTLRCSPKSGHDTVSWYQQALGQGPQFIFQYYEEEERQRGNFPDRFSGHQFPNYSSELNVNALLLGDSALYLCASSSGTLPPGNTIYFGEGSWLTVV.

This chain joins TRBV7-9 and TRBJ2-7; D gene unclear. Looked up from germline, CDR1 is SEHNR and CDR2 is FQNEAQ (reference sequence). The ends were cut back, 1 base at V and 6 bases at J, with 13 bases in the middle. The CDR3 loop spans 14 amino acids. The CDR3 bases are TGTGCCAGCAGCTTAGAGTGGGGAAAAGGCGAGCAGTACTTC. This sequence encodes CASSLEWGKGEQYF.

The chain links TRBV5-8 to TRBJ1-2; tentative D call: TRBD1 (6 bases). Looked up from germline, CDR1 is SGHTS and CDR2 is YDEGEE. V lost 6 bases and J 0 bases, leaving 24 bases between the germline ends. The CDR3 is made up of 18 amino acids. The DNA of the CDR3 is TGTGCCAGCACTCCCTCGGGCGCGACTACAGGGACTAACTATGGCTACACCTTC. It translates to CASTPSGATTGTNYGYTF.

This chain joins TRBV19 and TRBJ2-1; D is possibly TRBD1 (7 bases). The V gene lost 3 bases and the J gene lost 3 bases, with 15 bases spanning the gap. In germline, CDR1 is LNHDA, CDR2 SQIVND (reference sequence). This CDR3 region has 16 residues. The CDR3 spells CASSIVAGQIYNEQFF. The CDR3, as DNA: TGTGCCAGTAGTATTGTGGCGGGACAGATCTACAATGAGCAGTTCTTC. Full variable domain (remainder filled in from reference TRBV19 and TRBJ2-1): DGGITQSPKYLFRKEGQNVTLSCEQNLNHDAMYWYRQDPGQGLRLIYYSQIVNDFQKGDIAEGYSVSREKKESFPLTVTSAQKNPTAFYLCASSIVAGQIYNEQFFGPGTRLTVL.

This rearrangement joins TRBV28 to TRBJ2-3; 12 bases are a match to TRBD2. V shed 8 bases, J shed 2 bases, and the junction held 2 bases outside the gene matches. The CDR3 extends over 14 amino acids. Germline V lookup: CDR1 MDHEN, CDR2 SYDVKM. The CDR3 sequence: CASGLAGTTDTQYF. For the CDR3, the DNA is TGTGCCAGCGGACTAGCGGGGACCACAGATACGCAGTATTTT.

The rearrangement links TRBV28 to TRBJ2-7, with TRBD1 matching over 11 bases. The CDR3 has 16 amino acids. CDR1 MDHEN and CDR2 SYDVKM come from the germline V gene. V trimming: 5 bases; J trimming: 2 bases; junction bases outside the gene matches: 8. Here the CDR3 DNA reads TGTGCCAGCAGTCGGACAGGGGGCGCTTGGGCCTACGAGCAGTACTTC. Translated: CASSRTGGAWAYEQYF.

This clone has a handful of counts. The chain joins TRBV19 to TRBJ1-2, with 7 nucleotides matching TRBD1. Per germline, CDR1 LNHDA and CDR2 SQIVND (reference sequence). The CDR3 runs to 14 residues. After removal of 7 bases from V and 4 bases from J, the junction contained 9 bases not matched to a gene. The CDR3 nucleotides read TGTGCCAGTATTCACAGACAGGGTGGCTATGGCTACACCTTC. It is translated as CASIHRQGGYGYTF. The full variable domain, its missing parts supplied by reference TRBV19 and TRBJ1-2, is DGGITQSPKYLFRKEGQNVTLSCEQNLNHDAMYWYRQDPGQGLRLIYYSQIVNDFQKGDIAEGYSVSREKKESFPLTVTSAQKNPTAFYLCASIHRQGGYGYTFGSGTRLTVV.